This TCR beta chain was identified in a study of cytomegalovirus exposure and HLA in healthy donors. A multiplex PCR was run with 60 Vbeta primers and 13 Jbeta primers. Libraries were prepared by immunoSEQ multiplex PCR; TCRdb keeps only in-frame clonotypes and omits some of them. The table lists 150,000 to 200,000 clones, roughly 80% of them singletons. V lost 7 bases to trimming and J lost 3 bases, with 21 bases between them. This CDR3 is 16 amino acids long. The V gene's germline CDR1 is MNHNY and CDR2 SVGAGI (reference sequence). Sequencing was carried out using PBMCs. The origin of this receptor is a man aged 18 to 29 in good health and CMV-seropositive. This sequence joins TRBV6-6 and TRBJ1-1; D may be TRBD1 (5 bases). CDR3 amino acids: CASTTAQGGLDTEAFF. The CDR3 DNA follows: TGTGCCAGCACCACCGCCCAGGGAGGGCTGGACACTGAAGCTTTCTTT.